These T cell receptor beta chains were read from a single sample in a study of blood T cell repertoires in COVID-19. Sequencing was performed with immunoSEQ multiplex PCR; in TCRdb, only in-frame clones are kept and a portion is missing. Counted here are approximately 300,000 clones, around 90% occurring once; the ten biggest clones make up roughly 6.8%. The sample consisted of peripheral blood. Receptor source: a woman aged 30 to 39 with COVID-19, enrolled during active disease. Both conserved end residues are part of each CDR3. D genes are given only for firm matches. Size values are once, few and many counts, or a class for expanded clones, and some rows have none.

V gene	J gene	clone size	D gene	CDR3 DNA	CDR3 protein
TRBV4-1	TRBJ2-7	NA	NA	TGCGCCAGCAGCAACCGGGACACCGACTCCTACGAGCAGTACTTC	CASSNRDTDSYEQYF
TRBV7-3	TRBJ2-1	NA	TRBD2	TGTGCCAGCAGCCCCTACTCCCGAGGGACTAGCGGAGGGTCTGAGCAGTTCTTC	CASSPYSRGTSGGSEQFF
TRBV18	TRBJ2-7	NA	TRBD1	TGTGCCAGCTCCCCGGGACAGGGACCCTACGAGCAGTACTTC	CASSPGQGPYEQYF
TRBV5-1	TRBJ2-7	NA	NA	TGCGCCAGCAGCTTGGAAGGGGGCGAGCAGTACTTC	CASSLEGGEQYF
TRBV6-5	TRBJ2-5	NA	TRBD1	TGTGCCAGCAGTTTCCGACAGGGGGCAAGGGAGACCCAGTACTTC	CASSFRQGARETQYF
TRBV5-6	TRBJ2-7	NA	NA	TGTGCCAGCAGTTTGGGACGAACGGGGGAGCAGTACTTC	CASSLGRTGEQYF
TRBV27	TRBJ2-1	NA	TRBD2	TGTGCCAGCAGTTTAGTAAGACTAGCGGACAATGAGCAGTTCTTC	CASSLVRLADNEQFF
TRBV7-9	TRBJ2-7	NA	NA	TGTGCCAGCAGCTTATCACTAGTATTAGGCGAGCAGTACTTC	CASSLSLVLGEQYF
TRBV4-1	TRBJ2-1	NA	TRBD2	TGCGCCAGCAGCCAAGAAGGGGTAGTGGGGACTAGCGGGAGGGTACATGAGCAGTTCTTC	CASSQEGVVGTSGRVHEQFF
TRBV27	TRBJ2-1	NA	NA	TGTGCCAGCAGTTTATCTGGAGGGCCCTTCTTCGATGAGCAGTTCTTC	CASSLSGGPFFDEQFF
TRBV7-8	TRBJ2-7	NA	NA	TGTGCCAGCAGCTTAGCGTCTAGACCCCCGGTGGACGAGCAGTACTTC	CASSLASRPPVDEQYF
TRBV27	TRBJ2-3	NA	NA	TGTGCCAGCAGTTTCCTCGGTACCACGCAGTATTTT	CASSFLGTTQYF
TRBV6-5	TRBJ1-4	NA	NA	TGTGCCAGCACCCTAGCGCCAACTAATGAAAAACTGTTTTTT	CASTLAPTNEKLFF
TRBV3-1/TRBV3-2	TRBJ1-2	NA	TRBD1	TGTGCCAGCAGGGACAGGGGCAACTATGGCTACACCTTC	CASRDRGNYGYTF
TRBV7-9	TRBJ2-3	NA	NA	TGTGCCAGCAGTGGGGCAGGGTGGACAGATACGCAGTATTTT	CASSGAGWTDTQYF
TRBV12-3/TRBV12-4	TRBJ2-1	NA	NA	TGTGCCAGCAGTTCAGGGAGGAATGAGCAGTTCTTC	CASSSGRNEQFF
TRBV21-1	TRBJ2-4	NA	NA	TGTGCCAGCAGCCGCGAACAGGGATCCAAAAACATTCAGTACTTC	CASSREQGSKNIQYF
TRBV7-6	TRBJ1-1	NA	NA	TGTGCCAGCAGTTCGCGGGACCTTGAAGCTTTCTTT	CASSSRDLEAFF
TRBV6-2/TRBV6-3	TRBJ1-2	NA	TRBD1	TGTGCCAGCAGTTACTCCGCAGGGGGCGCTTATGGCTACACCTTC	CASSYSAGGAYGYTF
TRBV7-6	TRBJ2-2	NA	TRBD2	TGTGCCAGCAGCTCCCCCGGGACTAATAACACCGGGGAGCTGTTTTTT	CASSSPGTNNTGELFF
TRBV6-5	TRBJ2-7	NA	TRBD2	TGTGCCAGCAGTAAGCTAGCGGGAGCCTACGAGCAGTACTTC	CASSKLAGAYEQYF
TRBV11-2	TRBJ1-1	NA	NA	TGTGCCAGCAGCTTAGTGGGGGGGCTGAACACTGAAGCTTTCTTT	CASSLVGGLNTEAFF
TRBV6-1	TRBJ1-5	NA	NA	TGTGCCAGCAGTGGCGTGAGGCGGCAGTCGTATAGCAATCAGCCCCAGCATTTT	CASSGVRRQSYSNQPQHF
TRBV27	TRBJ1-1	NA	TRBD1	TGTGCCAGCACCCGGACAGGGATAGCCACTGAAGCTTTCTTT	CASTRTGIATEAFF
TRBV4-1	TRBJ2-7	NA	TRBD1	TGCGCCAGCAGCCGGGGGACAGGGGGCGAAGGATCCTACGAGCAGTACTTC	CASSRGTGGEGSYEQYF
TRBV6-5	TRBJ1-5	NA	TRBD1	TGTGCCAGTCAGGGGGCGAAAAATCGCAATCAGCCCCAGCATTTT	CASQGAKNRNQPQHF
TRBV27	TRBJ2-4	NA	TRBD2	TGTGCCAGCAGTTTATCAGCGGGATCTGGAAACATTCAGTACTTC	CASSLSAGSGNIQYF
TRBV19	TRBJ1-2	NA	TRBD1	TGTGCCAGTAGTCCCCCAGGGGGCCTTGGCTACACCTTC	CASSPPGGLGYTF
TRBV7-3	TRBJ2-2	NA	TRBD1	TGTGCCAGCAGCCCGGGGACAGGGACCGGGGAGCTGTTTTTT	CASSPGTGTGELFF
TRBV14	TRBJ2-7	NA	NA	TGTGCCAGCAGCCAAGATATCGGGTTGACCTACGAGCAGTACTTC	CASSQDIGLTYEQYF
TRBV14	TRBJ2-1	NA	TRBD1	TGTGCCAGCAGCTTGCGACAGGGCGATGAGCAGTTCTTC	CASSLRQGDEQFF
TRBV7-3	TRBJ2-5	NA	TRBD2	TGTGCCAGCAGCGCCGGGACTAGCGGGACGGAGACCCAGTACTTC	CASSAGTSGTETQYF
TRBV6-2/TRBV6-3	TRBJ1-6	NA	NA	TGTGCCAGCAGTTACTGGCAGAGGAATTCACCCCTCCACTTT	CASSYWQRNSPLHF
TRBV27	TRBJ1-1	NA	NA	TGTGCCAGCAGTTTTGCAGCCGGACAGGAAGCTTTCTTT	CASSFAAGQEAFF
TRBV10-3	TRBJ1-6	NA	TRBD1	TGTGCCACCGGTACAGGGGGCGAATCACCCCTCCACTTT	CATGTGGESPLHF
TRBV7-2	TRBJ1-3	NA	TRBD1	TGTGCCAGCAGCCCTGACAGGGGGCGCGGAAACACCATATATTTT	CASSPDRGRGNTIYF
TRBV6-1	TRBJ2-7	NA	TRBD2	TGTGCCAGCAGTGAAATCGTCGCGGGAGGGACCTACGAGCAGTACTTC	CASSEIVAGGTYEQYF
TRBV5-1	TRBJ2-7	NA	TRBD2	TGCGCCAGCAGCTTCGGCGGGAGGGCCATTTACGAGCAGTACTTC	CASSFGGRAIYEQYF
TRBV7-3	TRBJ1-1	NA	NA	TGTGCCAGCAGCTTAAGCGGGGGACGGTACACTGAAGCTTTCTTT	CASSLSGGRYTEAFF
TRBV11-2	TRBJ2-2	NA	TRBD2	TGTGCCAGCAACCTAGGGACTAGCGGGAACTGGGAGCTGTTTTTT	CASNLGTSGNWELFF
TRBV29-1	TRBJ1-3	NA	NA	TGCAGCGTTGTCACACAACGTAAAGACTCTGGAAACACCATATATTTT	CSVVTQRKDSGNTIYF
TRBV25-1	TRBJ2-5	NA	NA	TGTGCCAGTGCCGGGTCTCAAGAGACCCAGTACTTC	CASAGSQETQYF
TRBV28	TRBJ2-7	once	NA	TGTGCCAGCCGTGGCAGCTCCTACGAGCAGTACTTC	CASRGSSYEQYF
TRBV19	TRBJ1-6	once	TRBD1	TGTGCCAGTAACCAAGACAGGGGAGGCAATTCACCCCTCCACTTT	CASNQDRGGNSPLHF
TRBV6-5	TRBJ2-7	NA	TRBD2	TGTGCCAGCAGTTCGGACCGGACTAGCGAGTCGCAGTACTTC	CASSSDRTSESQYF
TRBV6-5	TRBJ1-3	NA	NA	TGTGCCAGTGTTAGAGCGACTCAAGGAAACACCATATATTTT	CASVRATQGNTIYF
TRBV11-2	TRBJ2-7	NA	NA	TGTGCCAGCAGCATCGAAAGCGGTAGCTCCTACGAGCAGTACTTC	CASSIESGSSYEQYF
TRBV5-1	TRBJ1-1	NA	TRBD1	TGCGCCAGCAGCTCGACAGGGATGGACACTGAAGCTTTCTTT	CASSSTGMDTEAFF
TRBV19	TRBJ2-2	NA	TRBD1	TGTGCCAGTAGTGTTACAGGGGGGACCGGGGAGCTGTTTTTT	CASSVTGGTGELFF
TRBV28	TRBJ1-2	once	NA	TGTGCCAGCAGTTTGACCTCGATCGGGGGCTATGGCTACACCTTC	CASSLTSIGGYGYTF
TRBV3-1/TRBV3-2	TRBJ1-2	NA	TRBD1	TGTGCCAGCACCAACGACAGGGTCCCACCCCACTACACCTTC	CASTNDRVPPHYTF
TRBV28	TRBJ1-5	NA	NA	TGTGCCAGCACCCGATCAGGGGACGGCAATCAGCCCCAGCATTTT	CASTRSGDGNQPQHF
TRBV7-3	TRBJ2-3	once	TRBD2	TGTGCCAACCCGACTAGCGGGATAAACACAGATACGCAGTATTTT	CANPTSGINTDTQYF
TRBV7-9	TRBJ2-5	NA	TRBD1	TGTGCCAGCACCCCGGTGGCAGGGGGGACCCAGTACTTC	CASTPVAGGTQYF
TRBV10-3	TRBJ2-7	NA	TRBD2	TGTGCCATCAGTGAGTCTAGGCTAGCGGGGAATAGGAGCTCCTACGAGCAGTACTTC	CAISESRLAGNRSSYEQYF
TRBV29-1	TRBJ1-2	NA	NA	TGCAGCGTTGAAGAAGGTGACAGTTCATATGGCTACACCTTC	CSVEEGDSSYGYTF
TRBV9	TRBJ2-1	NA	TRBD1	TGTGCCAGCAGCGTAGGGACAGGCAATGAGCAGTTCTTC	CASSVGTGNEQFF
TRBV2	TRBJ2-3	NA	TRBD2	TGTGCCAGCAGTACTAGCGGGAGGGCCCCGGCAGATACGCAGTATTTT	CASSTSGRAPADTQYF
TRBV29-1	TRBJ2-7	NA	TRBD2	TGCAGCGTTGATCCGAATCTAGCGGGAGGATCCTACGAGCAGTACTTC	CSVDPNLAGGSYEQYF